The clone carrying this T cell receptor beta chain occurred many times. Its antigen is not identified. The data are from a study of molecular identifiers for immune sequencing clone quantification. Across the study: Across replicate runs, RNA obtained from around 20,000 or 100,000 naive CD8 cells was divided into five, with four undergoing sequencing. General study findings and limits: Clonotypes topping 20 RNA copies carried over 99% of effector molecules but under 1% of naive ones.

Previously described methods and listed TCR primers were used for bulk TCR libraries. Each CDR3 protein is one row after TCRdb ran MiXCR on the PCR reads. The data hold approximately 90,000 distinct CDR3 sequences, with approximately 24% observed a single time. The germline V gene encodes CDR1 ENHRY and CDR2 SYGVKD. The CDR3 runs to 14 residues. The V end lost 8 bases, the J end lost 6 bases, and 19 bases lay between the germline ends. When naive CD8 T cells were sorted, they were gated as CD8+CD4-CCR7+CD45RA+. The receptor was derived from a human donor in good health. Some libraries in this study had Jurkat cell RNA spiked in. The chain links TRBV10-3 to TRBJ1-1; D gene ambiguous. The sample consisted of naive CD8+ T cells from blood, with Jurkat cell RNA spiked in. Described subset: FACS-sorted CD8+CD4-CCR7+CD45RA+ naive T cells. CDR3 in DNA: TGTGCCATCCGGGTCGAGGAGGAGGGAGCTGAAGCTTTCTTT. Its translation: CAIRVEEEGAEAFF.